This T cell receptor beta chain comes out of a study of Ad26.COV2.S vaccination and SARS-CoV-2 variants. The study's findings and limits: People who got the vaccine had more spike-specific TCR breadth than people who got placebo.

Libraries were prepared by immunoSEQ multiplex PCR; TCRdb keeps only in-frame clonotypes and omits some of them. In the table there are over 200,000 clones, approximately 87% of which are singletons. Regarding treatment: roughly 18 received Ad26.COV2.S at low or high dose, single or two shots; 5 received placebo; per-sample allocation not given. The samples date from day 63 after the first vaccine or placebo injection. The donor was a Boston adult aged 18-55 years. As concerns this clone: Its antigen is undetermined. The identical CDR3 is also encoded by other nucleotide sequences in the sample.

The starting material was peripheral blood, obtained in a trial of Ad26.COV2.S vaccine versus placebo. The receptor was isolated from a person between 18 and 65 years old who received the Ad26.COV2.S COVID-19 vaccine or a placebo.

The CDR3 spells CASSLGQNTEAFF. CDR3 bases: TGTGCCAGCAGCTTAGGCCAGAACACTGAAGCTTTCTTT. The chain combines TRBV11-3 with TRBJ1-1, with D unclear. The V and J ends lost 1 base and 1 base respectively, with 4 bases between them. Germline V gene sequence: CDR1 SGHNT, CDR2 YENEEA. The CDR3 extends over 13 amino acids.